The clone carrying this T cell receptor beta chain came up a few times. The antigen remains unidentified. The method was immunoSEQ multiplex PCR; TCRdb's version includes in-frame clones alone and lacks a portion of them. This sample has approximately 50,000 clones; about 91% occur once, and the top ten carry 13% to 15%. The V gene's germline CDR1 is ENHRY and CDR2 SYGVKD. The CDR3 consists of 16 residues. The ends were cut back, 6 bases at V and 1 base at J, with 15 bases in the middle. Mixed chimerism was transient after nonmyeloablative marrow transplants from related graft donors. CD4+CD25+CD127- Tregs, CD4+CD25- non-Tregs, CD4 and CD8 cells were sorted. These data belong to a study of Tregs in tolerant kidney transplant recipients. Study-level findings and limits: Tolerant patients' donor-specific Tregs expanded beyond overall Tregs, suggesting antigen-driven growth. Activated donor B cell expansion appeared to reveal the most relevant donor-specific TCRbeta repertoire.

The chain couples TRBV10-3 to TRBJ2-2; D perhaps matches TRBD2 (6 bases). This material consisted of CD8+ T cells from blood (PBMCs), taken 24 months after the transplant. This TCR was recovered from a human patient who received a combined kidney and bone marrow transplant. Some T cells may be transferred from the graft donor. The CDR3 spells CAISPYLARNTGELFF. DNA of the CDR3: TGTGCCATCAGCCCTTACCTAGCGCGGAACACCGGGGAGCTGTTTTTT.